This TCR beta chain was sequenced during a study of T cell responses to AZD1222 COVID-19 vaccine. This clone occurred a few times. Antigen unknown. Some clones are missing from TCRdb's copy, which holds only in-frame ones; the method was immunoSEQ multiplex PCR. This sample has 110,000 to 150,000 clones; under 95% occur once, and the top ten carry over 7.5%. Broader study findings: Epitopes outside B.1.351 and B.1.1.7 mutated regions reportedly drew nearly half of spike TCRs.

Trimming took off 5 bases at V and 4 bases at J, with 15 bases between the two ends. The CDR3 is 15 residues long. Germline CDR1 LGHNA, CDR2 YSLEER. Source: peripheral blood, taken on day 0 of AZD1222 vaccination. The receptor was derived from an adult in good health. J is TRBJ1-5 and V is TRBV4-3; D not certain. DNA for the CDR3: TGCGCCAGCAGCTACACCGGAGAGGGTAATCAGCCCCAGCATTTT. This sequence encodes CASSYTGEGNQPQHF.